These 26 T cell receptor beta chains share one sample of origin, sequenced in a study of response to subunit inactivated influenza vaccine. TCRdb ran MiXCR on the RT-PCR reads and lists one entry per CDR3 protein. This repertoire shows 650,000 to 800,000 distinct CDR3 sequences, roughly 13% found once; its top ten account for 6.5% to 8.5%. Sequencing was performed on PBMCs from blood, taken approximately 15 days before vaccination. The receptors here all came from a middle-aged man who received an inactivated influenza vaccine.

This clonotype was observed a few times. CDR3 protein: CATGWGGFTGELFF. The DNA for the CDR3 is TGTGCCACCGGGTGGGGAGGGTTCACCGGGGAGCTGTTTTTT. This chain connects TRBV15 to TRBJ2-2, with 7 positions matching TRBD2. The CDR3 is 14 residues long. CDR1 is LNHNV and CDR2 is YYDKDF in the germline V gene (reference sequence). The ends lost 8 bases at V and 4 bases at J; junction bases unmatched: 7.

This clonotype was counted only a few times. V and J are TRBV18 and TRBJ2-7; D remains ambiguous. The CDR3 length is 15 residues. Between the trimmed V and J ends, which lost 2 bases and 5 bases, there was a span of 16 bases. Per the germline V gene, CDR1 is KGHSH and CDR2 is LQKENI. CDR3 protein: CASSPSQESYNEQYF. As DNA, the CDR3 is TGTGCCAGCTCACCATCTCAGGAGTCGTATAACGAGCAGTACTTC.

There are a few counts of this clonotype. J is TRBJ1-1 and V is TRBV12-3 or TRBV12-4, with 7 bases identical to TRBD1. This CDR3 is built from 11 residues. The V and J ends lost 9 bases and 4 bases, in that order; junction bases with no gene match: 2. CDR3 DNA: TGTGCCAGTCCAGGGGGCACTGAAGCTTTCTTT. This encodes CASPGGTEAFF.

This clonotype was found a few times. This rearrangement joins TRBV2 to TRBJ1-1; no clear D. CDR1 and CDR2 (germline): SNHLY, FYNNEI. This CDR3 is 12 amino acids long. Trimming shortened V by 2 bases and J by 7 bases, and 8 bases separated the two germline ends. As DNA, the CDR3 is TGTGCCAGCAGTGAATATGGCCTTGAAGCTTTCTTT. Protein: CASSEYGLEAFF.

This clonotype was observed a handful of times. J is TRBJ2-7 and V is TRBV5-1, with 11 bases identical to TRBD2. V was clipped by 2 bases and J by 4 bases; unmatched bases: 8. This CDR3 comprises 16 residues. The V gene's germline CDR1 is SGHRS and CDR2 YFSETQ. The CDR3 DNA follows: TGCGCCAGCAGCTTAGCAACTAGCGGGAGCTTATACGAGCAGTACTTC. Its translation: CASSLATSGSLYEQYF.

The J gene is TRBJ1-4, the V gene TRBV4-2, with TRBD1 as a possible D gene (6 bases). With 3 bases removed from V and 6 bases from J, the gap between germline ends came to 14 bases. The length of the CDR3 is 15 residues. In germline, CDR1 is LGHNA, CDR2 YNFKEQ. The CDR3 reads CASSQIQGSDEKLFF. CDR3 bases: TGTGCCAGCAGCCAGATACAGGGATCGGATGAAAAACTGTTTTTT.

This chain uses TRBV4-3 with TRBJ2-7; perhaps TRBD1 as D (6 bases). Trimming cost V 4 bases and J 4 bases, with 23 bases left between them. In germline, CDR1 is LGHNA, CDR2 YSLEER. The CDR3 is 17 residues long. For the CDR3, the DNA is TGCGCCAGCAGCCTAACCCTTTACAGGGAAGTAGGTTACGAGCAGTACTTC. It encodes CASSLTLYREVGYEQYF.

This clonotype was recorded a few times. This rearrangement joins TRBV20-1 to TRBJ2-7, with D tentatively TRBD1 (8 bases). CDR3 length equals 12 residues. The V end was cut by 7 bases, the J end by 3 bases, with 13 bases between. CDR1 and CDR2 from the germline V gene are DFQATT and SNEGSKA (reference sequence). CDR3 sequence: CSGTGRVYEQYF. The CDR3 coding sequence is TGCAGTGGGACAGGGAGGGTCTACGAGCAGTACTTC.

This rearrangement joins TRBV12-5 to TRBJ1-6; a possible D gene is TRBD1 (5 bases). Looked up from germline, CDR1 is LGHNT and CDR2 is FRNRAP. The CDR3 spans 15 residues. The DNA of the CDR3 is TGTGCCAGCACCCAAGACGGCCAGGGAGATTCACCCCTCCACTTT. Its translation: CASTQDGQGDSPLHF.

This clonotype was picked up many times. The V call is TRBV3-1, the J call TRBJ2-7; D possibly corresponds to TRBD1 (5 bases). This CDR3 region has 15 residues. Germline CDR1 reads LGHDT; CDR2 reads YNNKEL (reference sequence). V was cut by 7 bases and J by 6 bases, with 22 bases left in between. CDR3 nucleotides: TGTGCCAGCACCCACGGCGTTTGGGGCCTCCGCGAGCAGTACTTC. The encoded protein is CASTHGVWGLREQYF.

At least ten counts were recorded for this clonotype. CDR3 loop: CASSFLTDAGAYNEQFF. For the CDR3, the DNA is TGTGCCAGCAGCTTCCTGACCGATGCTGGCGCATACAATGAGCAGTTCTTC. The V gene is TRBV7-2, the J gene TRBJ2-1; D is undetermined. Germline loops: CDR1 SGHTA, CDR2 FQGNSA. V was pared by 3 bases and J by 4 bases, with 19 bases between. This CDR3 contains 17 residues.

Many counts were recorded for this clonotype. The rearrangement joins TRBV6-5 to TRBJ1-4; 7 bases fit TRBD1. The J segment lost 0 bases and the V segment lost 4 bases, leaving 5 bases of the junction unmatched. The CDR3 sequence is 16 residues long. Germline assignment: CDR1 MNHEY and CDR2 SVGAGI. CDR3 sequence (DNA): TGTGCCAGCAGTTTAAACAGGGGCGCAACTAATGAAAAACTGTTTTTT. This codes for CASSLNRGATNEKLFF.

The rearrangement links TRBV4-3 to TRBJ2-2; 13 bases align to TRBD2. CDR3 size: 17 residues. The germline V gene has CDR1 LGHNA and CDR2 YSLEER. The trim removed 3 bases at V and 5 bases at J, leaving 6 bases unmatched. CDR3 DNA sequence: TGCGCCAGCAGCCAGGGACTAGCGGGAAGTGGGACCGGGGAGCTGTTTTTT. This gives the protein CASSQGLAGSGTGELFF.

Only a few counts were recorded for this clonotype. J is TRBJ2-1 and V is TRBV20-1; a weak D match, TRBD2 (6 bases). The CDR3 runs 15 residues. Germline V lookup: CDR1 DFQATT, CDR2 SNEGSKA (reference sequence). V was cut by 4 bases and J by 8 bases, with 21 bases left in between. For the CDR3, the DNA is TGCAGTGCTACCGGACTGGCGGGGCAATTCGATGAGCAGTTCTTC. Protein sequence: CSATGLAGQFDEQFF.

This clonotype turned up a few times. The chain carries TRBV7-2 and TRBJ2-3; tentatively, D is TRBD2 (5 bases). V dropped 5 bases and J dropped 6 bases, with 24 bases sitting between them. Germline loops: CDR1 SGHTA, CDR2 FQGNSA. The CDR3 is made up of 17 amino acids. This CDR3 reads CASSLRTSGGPADTQYF. The DNA for the CDR3 is TGTGCCAGCAGCCTTAGGACCAGCGGTGGTCCAGCGGATACGCAGTATTTT.

The CDR3 spells CASSQEAAGNTIYF. The CDR3 DNA reads as TGTGCCAGCAGCCAAGAGGCGGCTGGAAACACCATATATTTT. The rearrangement joins TRBV3-1 to TRBJ1-3; D ambiguous. In germline, CDR1 is LGHDT, CDR2 YNNKEL (reference sequence). The V end lost 0 bases, the J end lost 2 bases, and 5 bases lay between the germline ends. This CDR3 is 14 amino acids long.

The chain uses TRBV12-3 or TRBV12-4 and TRBJ1-5; D unclear. CDR3 length: 13 amino acids. V was shortened by 7 bases and J by 6 bases, with 13 bases between the two germline ends. The DNA for the CDR3 is TGTGCCAGCATCAAAACACGGGGTCAGCCCCAGCATTTT. This translates into CASIKTRGQPQHF.

The V and J genes are TRBV28 and TRBJ2-1, with TRBD2 matching 11 bases. Germline V gene lookup returns CDR1 MDHEN and CDR2 SYDVKM. This CDR3 region has 12 residues. The V gene end was trimmed by 5 bases and the J gene end by 14 bases; junction bases not matched to a gene: 5. The CDR3 reads CASSVPGLAEFF. The CDR3 bases are TGTGCCAGCAGTGTACCGGGACTAGCGGAGTTCTTC.

This clonotype was recorded many times. The chain links TRBV14 to TRBJ2-2, with no clear D. The V gene lost 3 bases and the J gene lost 7 bases, with 6 bases spanning the gap. The germline V gene has CDR1 SGHDN and CDR2 FVKESK. The CDR3 runs to 12 residues. The CDR3 is CASSHRRGELFF. CDR3 sequence (DNA): TGTGCCAGCAGCCACAGACGCGGGGAGCTGTTTTTT.

This clonotype showed up just a few times. The CDR3 DNA sequence: TGTGCCAGCACCTCCACCGCAATAACCTATGGCTACACCTTC. This sequence encodes CASTSTAITYGYTF. The chain links TRBV6-1 to TRBJ1-2; D is undetermined. The V gene's germline CDR1 is MNHNS and CDR2 SASEGT. CDR3 length equals 14 residues. V lost 7 bases, J lost 4 bases, and 16 bases lay in between.

This clonotype was picked up a small number of times. The V and J genes are TRBV4-1 and TRBJ2-5; possible D gene TRBD2, 6 bases. Germline V gene lookup returns CDR1 MGHRA and CDR2 YSYEKL. V shed 4 bases and J shed 2 bases, with 14 bases lying between them. CDR3 length: 15 residues. Here the CDR3 reads CASSPVSSGQETQYF. CDR3 nucleotides: TGCGCCAGCAGCCCCGTTTCAAGCGGGCAAGAGACCCAGTACTTC.

This clonotype has a count of ten or more. The chain couples TRBV12-3 or TRBV12-4 to TRBJ2-1; D ambiguous. The CDR3 is 13 amino acids. V dropped 8 bases and J dropped 4 bases, with 12 bases sitting between them. This chain's CDR3 is CASSPGLYNEQFF. The CDR3 DNA reads TGTGCCAGCTCACCAGGTCTATACAATGAGCAGTTCTTC.

The gene calls are TRBV5-1 and TRBJ2-1; D not resolved. Germline values: CDR1 SGHRS, CDR2 YFSETQ. The CDR3 is 14 residues long. V lost 3 bases to trimming and J lost 8 bases, with 15 bases between them. DNA for the CDR3: TGCGCCAGCAGCTCCTGGGTTGCCGGGTATGAGCAGTTCTTC. Protein product: CASSSWVAGYEQFF.

This clonotype was seen a few times. In DNA form, the CDR3 reads TGTGCCAGCAGCCAAGTTTCAGTTATTCCGCTGGAGCAGTACTTC. This translates into CASSQVSVIPLEQYF. The chain is built from TRBV3-1 and TRBJ2-7, with D unresolved. V shed 1 base and J shed 7 bases, with 17 bases lying between them. Germline values: CDR1 LGHDT, CDR2 YNNKEL (reference sequence). This CDR3 has 15 amino acids.

The chain combines TRBV15 with TRBJ2-1; TRBD2 matches at 11 bases. The CDR3 extends over 19 amino acids. Germline V gives CDR1 LNHNV, CDR2 YYDKDF (reference sequence). Trimming removed 2 bases from V and 5 bases from J; junction bases left unmatched: 14. CDR3 nucleotide sequence: TGTGCCACCAGCAGACCGCCGAAACCCGGGACTAGCGGAAACAATGAGCAGTTCTTC. Translated: CATSRPPKPGTSGNNEQFF.

This chain connects TRBV4-3 to TRBJ2-1; maybe TRBD1 (5 bases). The CDR3 extends over 18 amino acids. The germline V gene has CDR1 LGHNA and CDR2 YSLEER. Trimming cost V 4 bases and J 0 bases, with 19 bases left between them. The CDR3 protein is CASSPRPGKLSSYNEQFF. CDR3 bases: TGCGCCAGCAGCCCCCGCCCAGGGAAACTAAGCTCCTACAATGAGCAGTTCTTC.